The 7 T cell receptor beta chains given below trace back to one sample, sequenced in a study of identical twins. MiXCR, applied by TCRdb to the 5' RACE reads, yields one record per CDR3 protein. The sample has under 300,000 distinct CDR3 sequences; 6.5% to 8% are singletons. The same specimen was also included in a second study, on T cells expressing NK-cell markers.

The sequenced material came from CD8+ T cells sorted from blood. All receptors derive from a woman under 30 in good health.

This chain joins TRBV11-1 and TRBJ2-6; TRBD1 matches at 10 bases. This CDR3 region has 19 residues. The germline V gene encodes CDR1 SGHAT and CDR2 FQDESV (reference sequence). J lost 6 bases, V lost 5 bases, and 16 bases had no gene match. The CDR3 loop reads CASSDNSGTGEIPANVLTF. The CDR3, as DNA: TGTGCCAGCAGCGACAATTCCGGGACAGGGGAAATTCCGGCCAACGTCCTGACTTTC.

This clonotype was recorded at least ten times. The CDR3, as DNA: TGTGCCAGCAGCCGAGAGAGTACGCCATACACTGAAGCTTTCTTT. As protein: CASSRESTPYTEAFF. The chain employs TRBV11-2 and TRBJ1-1, with D uncertain. The CDR3 consists of 15 residues. V was trimmed by 5 bases and J by 3 bases, leaving 16 bases between them. The germline V gene has CDR1 SGHAT and CDR2 FQNNGV. The variable domain in full, completed from reference TRBV11-2 and TRBJ1-1, reads EAGVAQSPRYKIIEKRQSVAFWCNPISGHATLYWYQQILGQGPKLLIQFQNNGVVDDSQLPKDRFSAERLKGVDSTLKIQPAKLEDSAVYLCASSRESTPYTEAFFGQGTRLTVV.

This clonotype has a handful of counts. The chain joins TRBV5-5 to TRBJ1-6; D unresolved. The CDR3 length is 15 residues. Trimming took 0 bases from V and 4 from J, leaving 8 bases between them. Germline V gene sequence: CDR1 SGHKS, CDR2 YYEKEE (reference sequence). The CDR3 DNA is TGTGCCAGCAGCTTGGGACGGACGTATAATTCACCCCTCCACTTT. Translation gives CASSLGRTYNSPLHF. Drawing the rest from reference TRBV5-5 and TRBJ1-6, the complete variable domain is DAGVTQSPTHLIKTRGQQVTLRCSPISGHKSVSWYQQVLGQGPQFIFQYYEKEERGRGNFPDRFSARQFPNYSSELNVNALLLGDSALYLCASSLGRTYNSPLHFGNGTRLTVT.

This clonotype was seen at least ten times. J is TRBJ2-7 and V is TRBV12-3 or TRBV12-4, with D uncertain. The CDR3 contains 16 residues. Between the trimmed V and J ends, which lost 3 bases and 1 base, there was a span of 16 bases. The CDR3 nucleotides read TGTGCCAGCAGTTTTGGGCCGACATTCATTTCCTACGAGCAGTACTTC. It codes for CASSFGPTFISYEQYF.

This clonotype was observed many times. The chain combines TRBV5-1 with TRBJ1-1; no reliable D call. Deletions cut 6 bases from V and 1 base from J, with 13 bases between. Germline V gene lookup returns CDR1 SGHRS and CDR2 YFSETQ. This CDR3 spans 14 amino acids. CDR3 protein: CASKGVRSNTEAFF. In DNA, the CDR3 is TGCGCCAGCAAGGGTGTCAGATCGAACACTGAAGCTTTCTTT. The variable domain in full, completed from reference TRBV5-1 and TRBJ1-1, reads KAGVTQTPRYLIKTRGQQVTLSCSPISGHRSVSWYQQTPGQGLQFLFEYFSETQRNKGNFPGRFSGRQFSNSRSEMNVSTLELGDSALYLCASKGVRSNTEAFFGQGTRLTVV.

The rearrangement joins TRBV29-1 to TRBJ2-3; D ambiguous. CDR3 length: 12 amino acids. V was shortened by 2 bases and J by 3 bases, with 6 bases between the two germline ends. Germline V gene data show CDR1 as SQVTM and CDR2 as ANQGSEA. The chain's CDR3 is CSVEILTDTQYF. In DNA, the CDR3 is TGCAGCGTTGAAATCTTGACAGATACGCAGTATTTT.

This clonotype has at least ten counts. This sequence joins TRBV3-1 and TRBJ2-1, with D unclear. V was pared by 6 bases and J by 7 bases, with 7 bases between. The CDR3 loop spans 11 amino acids. The germline gives CDR1 LGHDT, CDR2 YNNKEL (reference sequence). The CDR3 sequence is CASRDGNEQFF. In DNA form, the CDR3 reads TGTGCCAGCAGGGATGGGAATGAGCAGTTCTTC.